One sample yielded the 28 T cell receptor beta chains listed below, sequenced in a study of T cell responses to AZD1222 COVID-19 vaccine (dated by TCRdb to the early 2020s). Libraries were built with the immunoSEQ multiplex PCR assay. The table was pulled from immuneACCESS by TCRdb, which kept in-frame rearrangements only. Such tables lose some clones; where checked, under half of the loss comes from unresolved V genes, and the rest has no known cause. This sample holds more than 85,000 clones; 88% were observed only once. Under 20% of the sample lies in the top ten. The time point label on this specimen signifies: baseline before first vaccination. The source material was peripheral blood, sampled on day 0 of AZD1222 vaccination. Receptors were obtained from an adult in good health.

The chain combines TRBV7-8 with TRBJ2-1; D might be TRBD2 (5 bases). Germline V gives CDR1 SGHVS, CDR2 FQNEAQ. Trimming shortened V by 5 bases and J by 7 bases, and 18 bases separated the two germline ends. This CDR3 has 15 residues. CDR3 protein: CASSPYLVRENEQFF. CDR3 DNA: TGTGCCAGCAGCCCCTACTTAGTGAGGGAGAATGAGCAGTTCTTC. The full variable domain, with the rest looked up from reference TRBV7-8 and TRBJ2-1, is GAGVSQSPRYKVAKRGQDVALRCDPISGHVSLFWYQQALGQGPEFLTYFQNEAQLDKSGLPSDRFFAERPEGSVSTLKIQRTQQEDSAVYLCASSPYLVRENEQFFGPGTRLTVL.

This chain connects TRBV28 to TRBJ1-5, with D possibly matching TRBD1 (6 bases). Germline CDR1 is MDHEN and CDR2 is SYDVKM. Trimming took 6 bases from V and 2 from J, leaving 17 bases between them. The CDR3 sequence is 16 residues long. In DNA, the CDR3 is TGTGCCAGCAGCCTACACCGGGGGGCGGGCAATCAGCCCCAGCATTTT. It translates to CASSLHRGAGNQPQHF.

This clone appeared once. J is TRBJ1-1 and V is TRBV6-1, with D possibly TRBD1 on 5 matching bases. CDR3 length equals 13 residues. Germline CDR1 MNHNS, CDR2 SASEGT. V lost 1 base and J 6 bases, leaving 9 bases between the germline ends. CDR3 sequence reads: CASSEGRVPEAFF. Here the CDR3 DNA reads TGTGCCAGCAGTGAAGGCAGGGTACCTGAAGCTTTCTTT.

This clone was detected only a few times. The chain couples TRBV5-4 to TRBJ2-1, with no clear D. CDR1 and CDR2 from the germline V gene are SGHNT and YYREEE (reference sequence). The CDR3 runs 14 residues. Trimming removed 5 bases at V and 6 bases at J, with 15 bases between. The CDR3 DNA reads as TGTGCCAGCAGTACCGGACCTCCCGGCAATGAGCAGTTCTTC. This encodes CASSTGPPGNEQFF.

This clone was seen a few times. The V gene is TRBV5-1, the J gene TRBJ1-2; 10 bases fit TRBD1. With 5 bases clipped from V and 1 base from J, the junction kept 8 bases outside the gene matches. Germline CDR1 is SGHRS and CDR2 is YFSETQ. The length of the CDR3 is 16 residues. Here the CDR3 reads CASRPGQGFRNYGYTF. CDR3 bases: TGCGCCAGCAGGCCGGGACAGGGGTTCCGTAACTATGGCTACACCTTC. Full variable domain (outside the CDR3, taken from reference TRBV5-1 and TRBJ1-2): KAGVTQTPRYLIKTRGQQVTLSCSPISGHRSVSWYQQTPGQGLQFLFEYFSETQRNKGNFPGRFSGRQFSNSRSEMNVSTLELGDSALYLCASRPGQGFRNYGYTFGSGTRLTVV.

This rearrangement joins TRBV7-8 to TRBJ1-2, with D tentatively TRBD1 (6 bases). V was trimmed by 0 bases and J by 4 bases, leaving 9 bases between them. In germline, CDR1 is SGHVS, CDR2 FQNEAQ. The CDR3 sequence is 14 residues long. The CDR3 DNA is TGTGCCAGCAGCTTAGCGGGGGCGGTCTATGGCTACACCTTC. It codes for CASSLAGAVYGYTF.

This clone has just one count. This chain connects TRBV6-1 to TRBJ2-2; 9 nucleotides align to TRBD1. The CDR3 spans 19 residues. Germline V gene sequence: CDR1 MNHNS, CDR2 SASEGT. J was trimmed by 0 bases and V by 4 bases; bases with no gene match: 12. The CDR3 is CASSARPGTGFANTGELFF. The CDR3 bases are TGTGCCAGCAGTGCCCGCCCCGGGACAGGGTTCGCGAACACCGGGGAGCTGTTTTTT.

This chain uses TRBV9 with TRBJ2-1; TRBD2 matches at 9 bases. CDR3 length: 15 amino acids. Germline V gene sequence: CDR1 SGDLS, CDR2 YYNGEE. V gave up 0 bases and J gave up 9 bases; unmatched junction bases: 7. CDR3 nucleotide sequence: TGTGCCAGCAGCGTAGCAGCGGGGGGCCCCGGTGAGCAGTTCTTC. It is translated as CASSVAAGGPGEQFF. The full variable domain, its missing parts supplied by reference TRBV9 and TRBJ2-1, is DSGVTQTPKHLITATGQRVTLRCSPRSGDLSVYWYQQSLDQGLQFLIQYYNGEERAKGNILERFSAQQFPDLHSELNLSSLELGDSALYFCASSVAAGGPGEQFFGPGTRLTVL.

The rearrangement uses TRBV7-9 and TRBJ2-1; D is perhaps TRBD1 (6 bases). V lost 2 bases, J lost 5 bases, and 10 bases lay in between. The CDR3 extends over 14 amino acids. Germline assignment: CDR1 SEHNR and CDR2 FQNEAQ (reference sequence). CDR3 in amino acids: CASSLRQVDNEQFF. CDR3 nucleotides: TGTGCCAGCAGCTTACGACAGGTAGACAATGAGCAGTTCTTC.

The chain joins TRBV11-2 to TRBJ2-5; 9 bases fit TRBD1. Germline assignment: CDR1 SGHAT and CDR2 FQNNGV. V was clipped by 3 bases and J by 2 bases; unmatched bases: 13. The CDR3 has 18 residues. CDR3 sequence (DNA): TGTGCCAGCAGCTTGTCCCCCCTAGCAGACAGGGGGCAAGAGACCCAGTACTTC. Residues: CASSLSPLADRGQETQYF.

The chain uses TRBV27 and TRBJ2-7; 8 bases align to TRBD1. This CDR3 region has 13 residues. Germline V gene lookup returns CDR1 MNHEY and CDR2 SMNVEV (reference sequence). The ends lost 3 bases at V and 6 bases at J; junction bases unmatched: 4. DNA for the CDR3: TGTGCCAGCAGTTTCCAGGGGGCCGGCGAGCAGTACTTC. Amino acid sequence: CASSFQGAGEQYF.

The chain carries TRBV4-1 and TRBJ2-7; 11 bases match TRBD2. The CDR3 totals 15 residues. V lost 2 bases and J lost 6; bases outside the gene matches: 6. CDR1 is MGHRA, CDR2 YSYEKL, per germline. The CDR3 protein is CASSQTSGSWGEQYV. For the CDR3, the DNA is TGCGCCAGCAGCCAAACTAGCGGGAGTTGGGGCGAGCAGTACGTC.

This clone was picked up one time. The genes are TRBV6-5 and TRBJ2-2; D gene ambiguous. V gave up 6 bases and J gave up 5 bases, with 10 bases separating them. This CDR3 has 13 amino acids. Germline assignment: CDR1 MNHEY and CDR2 SVGAGI. The CDR3 sequence: CASRTSRTGELFF. The CDR3 DNA is TGTGCCAGCAGAACTTCGAGGACCGGGGAGCTGTTTTTT.

This clone was observed a single time. The J gene is TRBJ1-2, the V gene TRBV6-5; no firm D call. CDR3 length equals 10 residues. The germline V and J ends were trimmed by 6 bases and 2 bases, with 1 base remaining between them. Germline CDR1 and CDR2: MNHEY and SVGAGI. CDR3 sequence (DNA): TGTGCCAGCAGGAACTATGGCTACACCTTC. It translates to CASRNYGYTF.

There are a few counts of this clone. The J gene is TRBJ2-1, the V gene TRBV3-1 (or the pseudogene TRBV3-2); TRBD2 matches 14 bases. The CDR3 has 16 residues. The V segment lost 0 bases and the J segment 7 bases; nucleotides outside the gene matches: 2. CDR1 is LGHDT and CDR2 is YNNKEL in the germline V gene (reference sequence). CDR3 nucleotides: TGTGCCAGCAGCCAAGATCGGACTAGCGGGAGGAATGAGCAGTTCTTC. Translated, it gives CASSQDRTSGRNEQFF.

V is TRBV19 and J is TRBJ1-2; 8 bases align to TRBD1. Germline V gives CDR1 LNHDA, CDR2 SQIVND (reference sequence). V was clipped by 6 bases and J by 8 bases; unmatched bases: 8. This CDR3 is built from 13 residues. CDR3: CASSPRTGHGYTF. For the CDR3, the DNA is TGTGCCAGTAGCCCGAGGACAGGGCACGGCTACACCTTC.

The chain recombines TRBV7-2 with TRBJ1-1, with D hard to call. V lost 1 base to trimming and J lost 2 bases, with 8 bases between them. The germline CDR1 and CDR2 sequences are SGHTA and FQGNSA. This CDR3 has 14 amino acids. The CDR3, as DNA: TGTGCCAGCAGCTTAGACGGGGAAAACACTGAAGCTTTCTTT. This gives the protein CASSLDGENTEAFF.

This rearrangement joins TRBV7-2 to TRBJ2-4, with a tentative D call TRBD2 (6 bases). Trimming took 5 bases from V and 1 from J, leaving 15 bases between them. The CDR3 runs to 16 residues. Germline-derived CDR1 and CDR2 are SGHTA and FQGNSA. The chain's CDR3 is CASSENRGGAKNIQYF. CDR3 nucleotide sequence: TGTGCCAGCAGCGAAAATAGGGGAGGTGCCAAAAACATTCAGTACTTC.

The chain joins TRBV6-2 or TRBV6-3 to TRBJ1-1, with D hard to call. The V end lost 5 bases, the J end lost 0 bases, and 13 bases lay between the germline ends. The germline CDR1 and CDR2 sequences are MNHEY and SVGEGT. This CDR3 is built from 15 residues. The CDR3 DNA follows: TGTGCCAGCAGTAACAATAGAGTCATGAACACTGAAGCTTTCTTT. It translates to CASSNNRVMNTEAFF.

V and J are TRBV15 and TRBJ2-7; D is uncertain. CDR3 length equals 11 residues. Germline-derived CDR1 and CDR2 are LNHNV and YYDKDF (reference sequence). Trimming removed 3 bases at V and 6 bases at J, with 6 bases between. The CDR3 DNA is TGTGCCACCAGCAGGGCAGGCGAGCAGTACTTC. Encoded protein: CATSRAGEQYF.

The V call is TRBV7-2, the J call TRBJ2-3; 7 nucleotides align to TRBD1. This CDR3 comprises 16 residues. Per the germline V gene, CDR1 is SGHTA and CDR2 is FQGNSA. The V gene end was trimmed by 7 bases and the J gene end by 4 bases; junction bases not matched to a gene: 14. CDR3 sequence (DNA): TGTGCCAGCACCCTTGGACAGGCCCCAGTGGCAGATACGCAGTATTTT. Encoded protein: CASTLGQAPVADTQYF.

The chain uses TRBV27 and TRBJ2-6, with no clear D. Trimming shortened V by 6 bases and J by 0 bases, and 9 bases separated the two germline ends. The germline V gene has CDR1 MNHEY and CDR2 SMNVEV (reference sequence). The CDR3 length is 15 residues. CDR3 residues: CASSLRFSGANVLTF. CDR3 coding DNA: TGTGCCAGCAGCCTCAGATTCTCTGGGGCCAACGTCCTGACTTTC.

The chain combines TRBV5-5 with TRBJ2-7; D is unresolved. Germline V gene lookup returns CDR1 SGHKS and CDR2 YYEKEE (reference sequence). The V end was cut by 0 bases, the J end by 3 bases, with 7 bases between. There are 13 residues in the CDR3. The CDR3 DNA follows: TGTGCCAGCAGCTTGGGAGAATACTACGAGCAGTACGTC. Protein sequence: CASSLGEYYEQYV.

V and J are TRBV7-2 and TRBJ2-1; maybe TRBD1 (5 bases). This CDR3 is built from 16 residues. Germline V CDR1 and CDR2: SGHTA, FQGNSA. V lost 1 base and J 3 bases, leaving 13 bases between the germline ends. The CDR3 DNA is TGTGCCAGCAGCTTAGTTGGGGCAGGTCACTACAATGAGCAGTTCTTC. This gives the protein CASSLVGAGHYNEQFF.

The V gene is TRBV10-3, the J gene TRBJ2-3, with no clear D. Trimming cost V 0 bases and J 5 bases, with 18 bases left between them. The CDR3 consists of 17 residues. The germline V gene has CDR1 ENHRY and CDR2 SYGVKD. CDR3 sequence reads: CAISESGRPPDLDTQYF. The CDR3 bases are TGTGCCATCAGTGAGTCAGGGCGGCCACCCGATTTAGATACGCAGTATTTT.

The J gene is TRBJ2-7, the V gene TRBV6-6; 8 positions match TRBD2. There are 14 residues in the CDR3. The J segment lost 4 bases and the V segment lost 2 bases, leaving 4 bases of the junction unmatched. Per the germline V gene, CDR1 is MNHNY and CDR2 is SVGAGI (reference sequence). CDR3 DNA sequence: TGTGCCAGCAGTTACCTTAGCGGGACTTACGAGCAGTACGTC. This sequence encodes CASSYLSGTYEQYV.

The table lists this clone with a count of one. This chain links TRBV7-8 with TRBJ2-1; TRBD1 might be the D (6 bases). CDR1 and CDR2 (germline): SGHVS, FQNEAQ. The V and J ends lost 5 bases and 13 bases respectively, with 15 bases between them. This CDR3 has 12 residues. Here the CDR3 reads CASSRNRDPQFF. The CDR3 coding sequence is TGTGCCAGCAGCCGAAACAGGGATCCTCAGTTCTTC.

The gene calls are TRBV19 and TRBJ2-1; 8 bases fit TRBD2. Germline trimming cut 7 bases from V and 9 bases from J; bases unmatched to any gene: 8. Germline V gene data show CDR1 as LNHDA and CDR2 as SQIVND (reference sequence). The CDR3 contains 13 residues. CDR3 in DNA: TGTGCCAGTACTCCGGGACTAGTGGGTGAGCAGTTCTTC. This codes for CASTPGLVGEQFF. Complete variable domain (other parts from reference TRBV19 and TRBJ2-1): DGGITQSPKYLFRKEGQNVTLSCEQNLNHDAMYWYRQDPGQGLRLIYYSQIVNDFQKGDIAEGYSVSREKKESFPLTVTSAQKNPTAFYLCASTPGLVGEQFFGPGTRLTVL.